Here is one T cell receptor beta chain with its context. The data are from a study of blood T cells in healthy people across ages. Next came a second PCR, run for about 7 to 12 cycles, which used a sample-barcoded 5' primer along with a J-beta primer mix. TCRdb re-called the 5' RACE reads with MiXCR, one entry per CDR3 protein. The repertoire includes fewer than 1 million distinct CDR3 sequences, 40% to 50% of them detected once, and roughly a fifth sits in the top ten. Those donating, healthy Caucasian individuals from Russia, were aged roughly 6 to 100. V shed 8 bases and J shed 2 bases, with 11 bases lying between them. Germline V gene lookup returns CDR1 LGHDT and CDR2 YNNKEL (reference sequence). The CDR3 extends over 13 amino acids.

The receptor's source is a man between 60 and 75 years old in good health. This chain links TRBV3-1 with TRBJ2-3, with D hard to call. Sequences were obtained from blood. CDR3 sequence: CASGSPITDTQYF. In DNA form, the CDR3 reads TGTGCCAGCGGGTCGCCCATCACAGATACGCAGTATTTT.